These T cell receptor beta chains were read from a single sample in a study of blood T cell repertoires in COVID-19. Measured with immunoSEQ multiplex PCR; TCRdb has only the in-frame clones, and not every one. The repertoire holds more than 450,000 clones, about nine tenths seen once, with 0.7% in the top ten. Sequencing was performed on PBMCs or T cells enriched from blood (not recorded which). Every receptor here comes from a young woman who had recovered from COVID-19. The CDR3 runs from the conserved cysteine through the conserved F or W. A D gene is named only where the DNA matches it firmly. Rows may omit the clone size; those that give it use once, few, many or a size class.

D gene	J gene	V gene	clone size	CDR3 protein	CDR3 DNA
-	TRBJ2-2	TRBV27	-	CASSLSTGNTGELFF	TGTGCCAGCAGTTTATCGACGGGGAACACCGGGGAGCTGTTTTTT
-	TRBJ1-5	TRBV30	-	CAWSVGGVRQPQHF	TGTGCCTGGAGTGTAGGGGGGGTTCGTCAGCCCCAGCATTTT
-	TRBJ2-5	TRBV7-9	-	CASSHRTIQETQYF	TGTGCCAGCAGCCATCGTACAATCCAAGAGACCCAGTACTTC
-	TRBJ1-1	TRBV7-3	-	CASSPGPSSNTEAFF	TGTGCCAGCAGCCCAGGGCCCTCCTCTAACACTGAAGCTTTCTTT
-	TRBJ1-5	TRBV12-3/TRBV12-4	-	CASSFTDNQPQHF	TGTGCCAGCAGTTTTACTGACAATCAGCCCCAGCATTTT
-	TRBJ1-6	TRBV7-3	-	CASSQQGSNSPLHF	TGTGCCAGCAGCCAACAGGGAAGTAATTCACCCCTCCACTTT
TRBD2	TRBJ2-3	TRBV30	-	CAWSAAAGGLTDTQYF	TGTGCCTGGAGTGCGGCGGCGGGGGGGCTCACAGATACGCAGTATTTT
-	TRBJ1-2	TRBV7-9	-	CASSPHTVNYGYTF	TGTGCCAGCAGCCCCCATACTGTAAACTATGGCTACACCTTC
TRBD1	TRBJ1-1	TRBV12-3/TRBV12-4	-	CASSYRGTTEAFF	TGTGCCAGCAGCTACAGGGGGACGACTGAAGCTTTCTTT
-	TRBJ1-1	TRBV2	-	CASSEAARAFNTEAFF	TGTGCCAGCAGTGAAGCGGCCAGGGCTTTTAACACTGAAGCTTTCTTT
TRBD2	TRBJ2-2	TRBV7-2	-	CASSSPGLRNTGELFF	TGTGCCAGCAGTTCTCCGGGACTACGGAACACCGGGGAGCTGTTTTTT
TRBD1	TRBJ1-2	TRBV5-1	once	CASSADRGRDGYTF	TGCGCCAGCAGCGCTGACAGGGGGCGGGATGGCTACACCTTC
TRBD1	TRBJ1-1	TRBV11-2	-	CASSRQGDSGEAFF	TGTGCCAGCAGCCGACAGGGGGATAGTGGGGAAGCTTTCTTT
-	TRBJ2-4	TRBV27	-	CASSLRNEAVAKNIQYF	TGTGCCAGCAGTTTACGGAACGAGGCCGTAGCCAAAAACATTCAGTACTTC
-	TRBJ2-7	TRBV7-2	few	CASSLAFPELSYEQYF	TGTGCCAGCAGCTTAGCGTTCCCCGAACTCTCCTACGAGCAGTACTTC
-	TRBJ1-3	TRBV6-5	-	CASTSFALYGNTIYF	TGTGCCAGCACCTCATTTGCCCTATATGGAAACACCATATATTTT
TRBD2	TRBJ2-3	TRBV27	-	CASSSLAGGLGGTDTQYF	TGTGCCAGCAGTTCATTAGCGGGGGGCCTCGGAGGGACAGATACGCAGTATTTT
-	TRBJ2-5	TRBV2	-	CASSVGARETQYF	TGTGCCAGCAGTGTAGGGGCCCGGGAGACCCAGTACTTC
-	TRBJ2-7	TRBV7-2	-	CASSLGGRRGPYEQYF	TGTGCCAGCAGCTTAGGAGGAAGGAGGGGGCCCTACGAGCAGTACTTC
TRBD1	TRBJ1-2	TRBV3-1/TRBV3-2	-	CASSQAWDRASQGYTF	TGTGCCAGCAGCCAAGCGTGGGACAGGGCTTCTCAGGGCTACACCTTC
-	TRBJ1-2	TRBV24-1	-	CATSDLGGGLANYGYTF	TGTGCCACCAGTGATTTAGGGGGGGGTCTAGCTAACTATGGCTACACCTTC
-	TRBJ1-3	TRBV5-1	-	CASSLTGFGGNTIYF	TGCGCCAGCAGCTTAACAGGGTTCGGTGGAAACACCATATATTTT
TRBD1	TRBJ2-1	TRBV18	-	CASSPGTGEVNEQFF	TGTGCCAGCTCCCCCGGGACAGGGGAGGTGAATGAGCAGTTCTTC
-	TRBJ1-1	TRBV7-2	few	CASSPGHVNTEAFF	TGTGCCAGCAGCCCCGGACACGTGAACACTGAAGCTTTCTTT